These 28 T cell receptor beta chains share one sample of origin, sequenced in a study of T cells expressing NK-cell markers. TCRdb re-called the 5' RACE reads; every CDR3 protein appears as one record, without DNA. The table gives some 410,000 distinct CDR3 sequences; the top ten clones make up roughly 8% of it. Sequenced sample: blood T cells: a sorted CD56 or NKG2C T cell subset, CD4+ or CD8+ T cells, or bulk PBMC T cells (not recorded which). These receptors all come from a woman aged 18 to 75 in good health.

The chain's CDR3 is CSVSGTVSYEQYF. The rearrangement joins TRBV29-1 to TRBJ2-7; no DNA is available, so the TRBD1 call from TCRdb remains unchecked. Germline CDR1 SQVTM, CDR2 ANQGSEA. This CDR3 comprises 13 residues.

The J gene is TRBJ1-1, the V gene TRBV6-1. The CDR3 consists of 14 residues. Germline-derived CDR1 and CDR2 are MNHNS and SASEGT. The CDR3 loop reads CASNGDDRNTEAFF.

The chain uses TRBV20-1 and TRBJ1-3; there is no DNA to check the TCRdb D call of TRBD1. The length of the CDR3 is 15 residues. CDR1 is DFQATT, CDR2 SNEGSKA, per germline (reference sequence). CDR3 amino acids: CSASRWQGAGNTIYF.

V is TRBV10-2 and J is TRBJ1-5. The CDR3 extends over 15 amino acids. Germline lookup yields CDR1 WSHSY and CDR2 SAAADI. The CDR3 region is CASSSGRRSKTAQHF.

The CDR3 spells CASSLNVVAGDEQFF. The chain is built from TRBV7-3 and TRBJ2-1; checking the TCRdb D call of TRBD2 is not possible without DNA. From germline, CDR1 is SGHTA and CDR2 FQGTGA. The CDR3 sequence is 15 residues long.

The V call is TRBV5-4, the J call TRBJ2-7. The germline V gene has CDR1 SGHNT and CDR2 YYREEE (reference sequence). The CDR3 loop spans 17 amino acids. The CDR3 loop reads CASSSPPRFGITYEQYF. The full variable domain, rest sourced from reference TRBV5-4 and TRBJ2-7, is ETGVTQSPTHLIKTRGQQVTLRCSSQSGHNTVSWYQQALGQGPQFIFQYYREEENGRGNFPPRFSGLQFPNYSSELNVNALELDDSALYLCASSSPPRFGITYEQYFGPGTRLTVT.

The gene calls are TRBV4-3 and TRBJ2-7; no DNA is available, so the TRBD2 call from TCRdb remains unchecked. Germline CDR1 LGHNA, CDR2 YSLEER. The length of the CDR3 is 15 residues. The CDR3 region is CASSDKASGAYEQYF.

The V call is TRBV30, the J call TRBJ1-3; TCRdb lists TRBD1, though no DNA is available to test this call. The CDR3 loop spans 16 amino acids. Germline values: CDR1 GTSNPN, CDR2 SVGIG (reference sequence). CDR3 residues: CAWSAVGGNSGNTIYF.

CDR3 sequence: CASSEVTGGYEKLFF. The rearrangement joins TRBV9 to TRBJ1-4; TCRdb designates TRBD1, a call that cannot be tested without DNA. Germline V gene lookup returns CDR1 SGDLS and CDR2 YYNGEE. The CDR3 sequence is 15 residues long.

This rearrangement joins TRBV19 to TRBJ1-4; lacking DNA, the TRBD1 call made by TCRdb goes unchecked. CDR1 and CDR2 from the germline V gene are LNHDA and SQIVND (reference sequence). The CDR3 spans 15 residues. The CDR3 here is CASSTPGKRNEKLFF. Combining the CDR3 with reference TRBV19 and TRBJ1-4 gives the whole variable domain DGGITQSPKYLFRKEGQNVTLSCEQNLNHDAMYWYRQDPGQGLRLIYYSQIVNDFQKGDIAEGYSVSREKKESFPLTVTSAQKNPTAFYLCASSTPGKRNEKLFFGSGTQLSVL.

The J gene is TRBJ2-3, the V gene TRBV6-1; the D gene TCRdb calls, TRBD2, cannot be checked with no DNA. Per germline, CDR1 MNHNS and CDR2 SASEGT. The CDR3 totals 15 residues. The CDR3 sequence: CASSDIPGGADTQYF.

The rearrangement uses TRBV10-3 and TRBJ2-7. CDR3 size: 14 residues. Germline V gene data show CDR1 as ENHRY and CDR2 as SYGVKD. The CDR3 spells CAISRGGSTYEQYF.

The V gene is TRBV20-1, the J gene TRBJ1-1; the TRBD1 assignment by TCRdb is unverifiable without DNA. Per the germline V gene, CDR1 is DFQATT and CDR2 is SNEGSKA (reference sequence). The CDR3 covers 14 residues. The CDR3 here is CSAKGSQGGTEAFF.

The genes are TRBV6-4 and TRBJ2-1; absent DNA, TCRdb's TRBD1 call cannot be checked. The germline gives CDR1 MRHNA, CDR2 SNTAGT. This CDR3 contains 14 residues. The CDR3 reads CASSDSYPRGEQFF.

The V gene is TRBV20-1, the J gene TRBJ2-1. Looked up from germline, CDR1 is DFQATT and CDR2 is SNEGSKA (reference sequence). This CDR3 contains 15 residues. The CDR3 loop reads CSALFYQSSYNEQFF.

The chain combines TRBV29-1 with TRBJ2-3; TCRdb outputs TRBD1, but without DNA this stays unchecked. This CDR3 is built from 14 residues. Germline CDR1 is SQVTM and CDR2 is ANQGSEA. Here the CDR3 reads CSVAAPLEGDTQYF.

V gene TRBV28 combines with J gene TRBJ2-7. CDR1 is MDHEN and CDR2 is SYDVKM in the germline V gene. The CDR3 sequence is 11 residues long. CDR3 region: CASNSPYEQYF.

The chain recombines TRBV7-9 with TRBJ2-3; TCRdb designates TRBD1, a call that cannot be tested without DNA. Germline V gene data show CDR1 as SEHNR and CDR2 as FQNEAQ (reference sequence). CDR3 length: 16 residues. The CDR3 sequence is CASSWSGGTSTDTQYF.

The chain has TRBV20-1 and TRBJ2-7; TCRdb selects TRBD2, and the lack of DNA leaves this call unchecked. Per the germline V gene, CDR1 is DFQATT and CDR2 is SNEGSKA (reference sequence). This CDR3 is built from 16 residues. CDR3 sequence: CSARAPLVAGGSEQYF.

V is TRBV12-3 or TRBV12-4 and J is TRBJ1-2; TCRdb calls TRBD1, which cannot be checked without DNA. CDR3 length: 14 residues. CDR3 residues: CASSQDRAAYGYTF.

The gene calls are TRBV7-2 and TRBJ2-3; the D call from TCRdb, TRBD2, cannot be confirmed without DNA. CDR3 size: 18 residues. CDR1 and CDR2 from the germline V gene are SGHTA and FQGNSA. CDR3 sequence reads: CASSLAVGAPTRTDTQYF.

The V gene is TRBV20-1, the J gene TRBJ2-4; no DNA is available, so the TRBD1 call from TCRdb remains unchecked. CDR1 DFQATT and CDR2 SNEGSKA come from the germline V gene (reference sequence). This CDR3 region has 16 residues. The CDR3 sequence is CSATRGGQGGLDIQYF.

This sequence joins TRBV20-1 and TRBJ2-5; TCRdb outputs TRBD1, but without DNA this stays unchecked. The CDR3 runs to 12 residues. Germline V CDR1 and CDR2: DFQATT, SNEGSKA (reference sequence). This CDR3 reads CSATQGVGTQYF.

The V gene is TRBV6-1, the J gene TRBJ2-2; absent DNA, TCRdb's TRBD2 call cannot be checked. The CDR3 contains 14 residues. Germline V gene data show CDR1 as MNHNS and CDR2 as SASEGT. The CDR3 reads CASRAGGMPGELFF.

CDR3 region: CASSLPSGGSYTQYF. The genes are TRBV5-6 and TRBJ2-3; TCRdb indicates TRBD1, and absent DNA this call remains unverified. CDR1 and CDR2 (germline): SGHDT, YYEEEE. This CDR3 has 15 residues.

V usage is TRBV12-3 or TRBV12-4 and J usage is TRBJ1-2. The CDR3 runs 13 residues. This CDR3 is CASTPRQVGGYTF.

This chain links TRBV7-9 with TRBJ2-3; TCRdb picks TRBD1, but there is no DNA to check that call. This CDR3 is built from 13 residues. Per the germline V gene, CDR1 is SEHNR and CDR2 is FQNEAQ (reference sequence). The CDR3 region is CATVPPSTGTQYF.

The rearrangement links TRBV15 to TRBJ1-2. Per germline, CDR1 LNHNV and CDR2 YYDKDF (reference sequence). The CDR3 totals 15 residues. Here the CDR3 reads CATSRDLAESYGYTF.